The 19 T cell receptor beta chains below all came from one sample that was sequenced in a study of CD8+ T cells in alopecia areata. Extracted from the samples, RNA was reverse transcribed into cDNA to serve as the sequencing template. This table comes from immunoSEQ multiplex PCR, and its TCRdb copy is limited to in-frame clones, with some not included. Of some 130,000 clones in the sample, around 60% were seen once. The source was CD4+ T cells sorted from blood, collected at week 0. The receptors were sampled from a human donor with alopecia areata.

This chain joins TRBV5-1 and TRBJ2-5, with D unresolved. This CDR3 spans 15 amino acids. CDR1 and CDR2 (germline): SGHRS, YFSETQ. Trimming took off 5 bases at V and 2 bases at J, with 16 bases between the two ends. The CDR3 DNA follows: TGCGCCAGCAGTATTGGTGCGGCAGCACAAGAGACCCAGTACTTC. It translates to CASSIGAAAQETQYF.

This clone was counted once. The germline gene is not matched at one end of the junction; a read error may be the cause. The rearrangement links TRBV7-9 to TRBJ1-5; 9 nucleotides align to TRBD1. Looked up from germline, CDR1 is SEHNR and CDR2 is FQNEAQ (reference sequence). There are 16 residues in the CDR3. Here the CDR3 reads CASSRMGQGSNQPQHF. Here the CDR3 DNA reads TGTGCCAGCAGCAGGATGGGACAGGGTAGCAATCAGCCCCAGCATTTC.

This clone turned up a few times. V usage is TRBV18 and J usage is TRBJ1-1, with a tentative D call TRBD1 (6 bases). V shed 6 bases and J shed 3 bases, with 17 bases lying between them. The CDR3 is 15 residues long. Per the germline V gene, CDR1 is KGHSH and CDR2 is LQKENI. CDR3 region: CASSREGVEDTEAFF. For the CDR3, the DNA is TGTGCCAGCTCGCGAGAGGGGGTAGAGGACACTGAAGCTTTCTTT.

The chain carries TRBV9 and TRBJ1-1; no reliable D call. V dropped 2 bases and J dropped 1 base, with 9 bases sitting between them. CDR3 length: 14 residues. Germline V gene data show CDR1 as SGDLS and CDR2 as YYNGEE. This CDR3 is CASSVRTGNTEAFF. Here the CDR3 DNA reads TGTGCCAGCAGCGTCCGGACGGGGAACACTGAAGCTTTCTTT.

The chain links TRBV4-2 to TRBJ1-5; possible D gene TRBD1, 5 bases. V shed 1 base and J shed 11 bases, with 15 bases lying between them. The CDR3 extends over 14 amino acids. Per the germline V gene, CDR1 is LGHNA and CDR2 is YNFKEQ. DNA for the CDR3: TGTGCCAGCAGCCAAGTATCTGGAGGGGAGTCCCAGCATTTT. Its protein is CASSQVSGGESQHF.

V usage is TRBV7-6 and J usage is TRBJ2-7; D might be TRBD2 (7 bases). V lost 5 bases and J 6 bases, leaving 20 bases between the germline ends. Germline loops: CDR1 SGHVS, CDR2 FNYEAQ. This CDR3 spans 15 amino acids. The CDR3 DNA sequence: TGTGCCAGCAGCAGCTTAAGGGGGGGAGATTCCGAGCAGTACTTC. Amino acids: CASSSLRGGDSEQYF. The whole variable domain, remainder taken from reference TRBV7-6 and TRBJ2-7, is GAGVSQSPRYKVTKRGQDVALRCDPISGHVSLYWYRQALGQGPEFLTYFNYEAQQDKSGLPNDRFSAERPEGSISTLTIQRTEQRDSAMYRCASSSLRGGDSEQYFGPGTRLTVT.

This clone was counted once. This chain joins TRBV11-2 and TRBJ2-5, with D perhaps TRBD2 (6 bases). CDR1 and CDR2 from the germline V gene are SGHAT and FQNNGV. Trimming shortened V by 6 bases and J by 1 base, and 12 bases separated the two germline ends. The CDR3 extends over 14 amino acids. CDR3 DNA sequence: TGTGCCAGCAGAAAAGGCGGGGTCCAAGAGACCCAGTACTTC. Translation: CASRKGGVQETQYF.

This chain uses TRBV4-3 with TRBJ1-1; maybe TRBD1 (5 bases). Trimming removed 1 base at V and 1 base at J, with 13 bases between. Per the germline V gene, CDR1 is LGHNA and CDR2 is YSLEER. The CDR3 has 16 residues. The CDR3 nucleotides read TGCGCCAGCAGCCAAGCAATTTGGGGGTCGAACACTGAAGCTTTCTTT. Translation gives CASSQAIWGSNTEAFF.

This chain links TRBV10-3 with TRBJ2-5, with TRBD2 identical over 9 bases. The CDR3 contains 16 residues. The trim removed 0 bases at V and 3 bases at J, leaving 5 bases unmatched. The germline V gene has CDR1 ENHRY and CDR2 SYGVKD. The CDR3 spells CAISESGGGAEETQYF. The CDR3 region has the DNA TGTGCCATCAGTGAGTCTGGCGGGGGGGCCGAAGAGACCCAGTACTTC.

A single count supports this clone. V gene TRBV5-5 combines with J gene TRBJ2-2; D ambiguous. The V end was cut by 0 bases, the J end by 1 base, with 10 bases between. Germline-derived CDR1 and CDR2 are SGHKS and YYEKEE (reference sequence). CDR3 length: 16 amino acids. The CDR3 region has the DNA TGTGCCAGCAGCTTGGCACCCCTTCGGAACACCGGGGAGCTGTTTTTT. The encoded protein is CASSLAPLRNTGELFF.

The sample holds a few counts of this clone. This chain connects TRBV9 to TRBJ2-7; D unclear. CDR1 and CDR2 (germline): SGDLS, YYNGEE. The CDR3 is made up of 14 amino acids. Trimming took 0 bases from V and 2 from J, leaving 9 bases between them. In DNA, the CDR3 is TGTGCCAGCAGCGTAGCAGCGAGTACCTACGAGCAGTACTTC. It encodes CASSVAASTYEQYF.

In its sample, this clone was seen a few times. The genes are TRBV9 and TRBJ1-3, with D perhaps TRBD1 (5 bases). This CDR3 comprises 15 residues. Per germline, CDR1 SGDLS and CDR2 YYNGEE. Between the trimmed V and J ends, which lost 3 bases and 0 bases, there was a span of 10 bases. This CDR3 reads CASSDPGSSGNTIYF. The DNA for the CDR3 is TGTGCCAGCAGCGATCCAGGGAGCTCTGGAAACACCATATATTTT.

This clone appeared a few times. The chain links TRBV4-1 to TRBJ2-1; possibly TRBD1 for D (5 bases). Trimming left V 4 bases short and J 8 bases short, with 9 bases between. Germline-derived CDR1 and CDR2 are MGHRA and YSYEKL. The CDR3 covers 12 residues. The CDR3 nucleotides are TGCGCCAGCAGCCCTGGGGCGTATGAGCAGTTCTTC. This gives the protein CASSPGAYEQFF.

V and J are TRBV5-1 and TRBJ2-7; TRBD1 agrees at 8 bases. Germline CDR1 is SGHRS and CDR2 is YFSETQ. Losses at the gene ends were 4 bases for V and 0 bases for J; bases not matched to a gene: 9. The CDR3 is made up of 16 amino acids. The CDR3, as DNA: TGCGCCAGCAGCCCCGCCGGGGACAGGAGCTCCTACGAGCAGTACTTC. Amino acids: CASSPAGDRSSYEQYF.

The sample holds one count of this clone. The chain combines TRBV29-1 with TRBJ1-1; unclear D gene. Germline CDR1 and CDR2: SQVTM and ANQGSEA. Trimming stripped 3 bases from V and 5 bases from J, with 7 bases between. The CDR3 runs 11 residues. This chain's CDR3 is CSVERITEAFF. The CDR3 nucleotides are TGCAGCGTTGAGCGAATTACTGAAGCTTTCTTT.

There are a few counts of this clone. V and J are TRBV4-1 and TRBJ2-7; D is undetermined. CDR1 MGHRA and CDR2 YSYEKL come from the germline V gene. The CDR3 length is 14 residues. V was shortened by 1 base and J by 5 bases, with 12 bases between the two germline ends. CDR3 sequence: CASSQALYVNEQYF. The CDR3 DNA reads TGCGCCAGCAGCCAAGCCTTGTACGTGAACGAGCAGTACTTC.

The chain couples TRBV7-7 to TRBJ1-1, with D possibly matching TRBD1 (6 bases). CDR3 length: 13 amino acids. Germline CDR1 and CDR2: SSHAT and FNYEAQ (reference sequence). V was shortened by 1 base and J by 8 bases, with 11 bases between the two germline ends. As DNA, the CDR3 is TGTGCCAGCAGCTTAGAACAGGGCGGAGAAGCTTTCTTT. It translates to CASSLEQGGEAFF.

J is TRBJ1-3 and V is TRBV4-2; D ambiguous. V dropped 1 base and J dropped 0 bases, with 13 bases sitting between them. Germline V gene data show CDR1 as LGHNA and CDR2 as YNFKEQ. CDR3 length equals 17 residues. The CDR3 is CASSQGGTVVSGNTIYF. The CDR3 DNA reads TGTGCCAGCAGCCAAGGAGGAACAGTCGTCTCTGGAAACACCATATATTTT.

This clone was seen only a few times. The chain recombines TRBV12-1 with TRBJ2-3; the table calls TRBD2, which could not be checked here. TRBV12-1 is a known pseudogene. This CDR3 is built from 14 residues. The CDR3 DNA is TGTGCCAGCAGCTGGGGACTAGTCACAGATACGCAGTATTTT. Protein: CASSWGLVTDTQYF.